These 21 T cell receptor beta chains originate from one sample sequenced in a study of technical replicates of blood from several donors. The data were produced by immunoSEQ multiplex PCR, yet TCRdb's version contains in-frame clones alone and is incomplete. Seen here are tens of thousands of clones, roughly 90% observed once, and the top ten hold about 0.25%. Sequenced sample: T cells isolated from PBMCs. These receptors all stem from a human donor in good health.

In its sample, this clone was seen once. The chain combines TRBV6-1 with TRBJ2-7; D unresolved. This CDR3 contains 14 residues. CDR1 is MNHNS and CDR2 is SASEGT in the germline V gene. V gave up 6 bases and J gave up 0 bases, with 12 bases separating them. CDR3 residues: CASRRGDLSYEQYF. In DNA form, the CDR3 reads TGTGCCAGCAGACGAGGAGATCTCTCCTACGAGCAGTACTTC.

CDR3 sequence reads: CASSERGQGGNGYTF. The CDR3 DNA is TGTGCCAGCAGCGAGAGAGGACAGGGGGGAAATGGCTACACCTTC. This chain uses TRBV9 with TRBJ1-2; 10 bases line up with TRBD1. CDR3 length: 15 amino acids. CDR1 is SGDLS and CDR2 is YYNGEE in the germline V gene. Unmatched junction bases numbered 8, after V lost 3 bases and J lost 6 bases. Combining the CDR3 with reference TRBV9 and TRBJ1-2 gives the whole variable domain DSGVTQTPKHLITATGQRVTLRCSPRSGDLSVYWYQQSLDQGLQFLIQYYNGEERAKGNILERFSAQQFPDLHSELNLSSLELGDSALYFCASSERGQGGNGYTFGSGTRLTVV.

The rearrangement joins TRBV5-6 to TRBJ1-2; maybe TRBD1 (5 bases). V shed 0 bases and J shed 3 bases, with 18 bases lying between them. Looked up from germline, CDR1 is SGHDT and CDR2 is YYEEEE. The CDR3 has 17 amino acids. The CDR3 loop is CASSLGVSGVLDYGYTF. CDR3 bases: TGTGCCAGCAGCTTGGGAGTGTCGGGGGTATTGGACTATGGCTACACCTTC.

CDR3 loop: CASVMGGRGEQYF. For the CDR3, the DNA is TGTGCCAGCGTCATGGGAGGGAGGGGCGAGCAGTACTTC. V gene TRBV6-1 combines with J gene TRBJ2-7; 7 bases align to TRBD2. After removal of 8 bases from V and 6 bases from J, the junction contained 10 bases not matched to a gene. The CDR3 sequence is 13 residues long. In germline, CDR1 is MNHNS, CDR2 SASEGT.

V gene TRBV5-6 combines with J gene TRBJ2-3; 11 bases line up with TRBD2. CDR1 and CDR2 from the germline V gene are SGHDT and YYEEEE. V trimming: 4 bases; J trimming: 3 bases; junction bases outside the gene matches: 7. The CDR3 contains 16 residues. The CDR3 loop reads CASSPQGLAETDTQYF. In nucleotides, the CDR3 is TGTGCCAGCAGCCCCCAGGGACTAGCGGAAACAGATACGCAGTATTTT.

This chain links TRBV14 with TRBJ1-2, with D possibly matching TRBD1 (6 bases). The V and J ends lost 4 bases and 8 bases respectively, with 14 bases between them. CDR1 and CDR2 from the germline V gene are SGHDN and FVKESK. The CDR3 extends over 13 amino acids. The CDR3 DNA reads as TGTGCCAGCAGCCGGGACACGCGAATCGGCTACACCTTC. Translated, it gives CASSRDTRIGYTF.

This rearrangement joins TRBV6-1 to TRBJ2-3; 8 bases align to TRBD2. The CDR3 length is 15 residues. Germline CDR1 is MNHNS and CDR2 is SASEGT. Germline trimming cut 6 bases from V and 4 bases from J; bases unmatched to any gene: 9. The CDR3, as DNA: TGTGCCAGCAGATTCAGCGGGGGTCAATCAGATACGCAGTATTTT. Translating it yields CASRFSGGQSDTQYF.

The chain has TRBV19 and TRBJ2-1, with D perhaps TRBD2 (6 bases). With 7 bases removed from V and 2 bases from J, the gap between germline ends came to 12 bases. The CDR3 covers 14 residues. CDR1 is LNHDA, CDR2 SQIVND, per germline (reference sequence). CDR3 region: CASTLSGAYNEQFF. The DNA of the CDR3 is TGTGCCAGTACCCTTAGCGGTGCCTACAATGAGCAGTTCTTC.

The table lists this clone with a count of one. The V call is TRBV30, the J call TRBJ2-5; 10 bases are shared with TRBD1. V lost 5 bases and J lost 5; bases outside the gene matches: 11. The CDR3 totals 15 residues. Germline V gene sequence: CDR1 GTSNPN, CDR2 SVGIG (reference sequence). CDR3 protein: CAWERTGGLPETQYF. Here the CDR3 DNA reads TGTGCCTGGGAGAGGACAGGGGGGCTCCCGGAGACCCAGTACTTC.

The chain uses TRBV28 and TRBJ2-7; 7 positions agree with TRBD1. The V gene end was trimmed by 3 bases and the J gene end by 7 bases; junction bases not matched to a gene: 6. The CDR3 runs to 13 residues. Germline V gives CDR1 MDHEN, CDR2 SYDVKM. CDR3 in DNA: TGTGCCAGCAGTTTGTACAGGGGCGGTGAGCAGTACTTC. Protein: CASSLYRGGEQYF.

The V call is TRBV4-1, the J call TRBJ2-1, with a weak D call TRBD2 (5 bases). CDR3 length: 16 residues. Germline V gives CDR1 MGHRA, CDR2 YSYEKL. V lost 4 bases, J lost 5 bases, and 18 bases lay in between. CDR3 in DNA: TGCGCCAGCAGCCTCGGGATCGTTGGATTAGACAATGAGCAGTTCTTC. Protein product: CASSLGIVGLDNEQFF.

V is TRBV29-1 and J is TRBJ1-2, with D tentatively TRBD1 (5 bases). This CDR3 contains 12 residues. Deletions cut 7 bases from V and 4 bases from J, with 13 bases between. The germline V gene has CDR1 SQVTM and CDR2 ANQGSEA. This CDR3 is CSDSGLIYGYTF. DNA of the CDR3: TGCAGCGACTCGGGACTTATCTATGGCTACACCTTC.

CDR3 DNA sequence: TGTGCCAGCAGCTCCAGACTAGCGGAGCCATGGGACACCGGGGAGCTGTTTTTT. Protein: CASSSRLAEPWDTGELFF. This chain joins TRBV5-6 and TRBJ2-2; 9 nucleotides match TRBD2. The CDR3 spans 18 residues. The V gene end was trimmed by 3 bases and the J gene end by 3 bases; junction bases not matched to a gene: 12. Germline V lookup: CDR1 SGHDT, CDR2 YYEEEE.

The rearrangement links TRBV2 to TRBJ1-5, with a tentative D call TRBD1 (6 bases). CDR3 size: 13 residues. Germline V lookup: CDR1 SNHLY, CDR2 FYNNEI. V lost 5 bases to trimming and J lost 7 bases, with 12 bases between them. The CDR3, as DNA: TGTGCCAGCAGTCCACCAGGGGAACAGCCCCAGCATTTT. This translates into CASSPPGEQPQHF.

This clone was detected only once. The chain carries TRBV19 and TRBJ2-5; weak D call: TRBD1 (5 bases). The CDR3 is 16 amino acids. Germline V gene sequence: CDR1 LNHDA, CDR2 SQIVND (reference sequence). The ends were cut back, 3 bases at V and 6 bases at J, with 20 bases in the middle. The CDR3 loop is CASSMKTMGPVQTQYF. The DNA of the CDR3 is TGTGCCAGTAGTATGAAAACCATGGGGCCGGTCCAGACCCAGTACTTC.

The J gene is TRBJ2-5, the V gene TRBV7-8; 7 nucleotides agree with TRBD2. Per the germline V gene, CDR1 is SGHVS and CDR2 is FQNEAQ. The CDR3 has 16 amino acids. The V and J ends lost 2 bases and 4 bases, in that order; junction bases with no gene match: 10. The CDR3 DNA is TGTGCCAGCAGCTTAAGCCTAACTAGCGCCCTAGAGACCCAGTACTTC. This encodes CASSLSLTSALETQYF.

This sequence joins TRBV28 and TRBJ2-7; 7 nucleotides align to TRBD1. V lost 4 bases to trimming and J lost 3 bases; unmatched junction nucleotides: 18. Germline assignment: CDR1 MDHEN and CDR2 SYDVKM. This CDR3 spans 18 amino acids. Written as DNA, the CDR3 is TGTGCCAGCAGTTCGCTCGGACAGGAGAGGGCTACTGTCTACGAGCAGTACTTC. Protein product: CASSSLGQERATVYEQYF.

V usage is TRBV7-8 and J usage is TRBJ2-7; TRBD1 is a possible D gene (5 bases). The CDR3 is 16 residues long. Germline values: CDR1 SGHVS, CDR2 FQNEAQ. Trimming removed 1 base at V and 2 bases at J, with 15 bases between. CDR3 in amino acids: CASSLGGTHRPYEQYF. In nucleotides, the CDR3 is TGTGCCAGCAGCTTAGGGGGTACTCACAGGCCCTACGAGCAGTACTTC.

The CDR3 spells CATRGGLETQYF. CDR3 nucleotide sequence: TGTGCCACCAGGGGAGGTTTGGAGACCCAGTACTTC. V gene TRBV21-1 combines with J gene TRBJ2-5; the table names TRBD2, a call not compared with the DNA. TRBV21-1 is a pseudogene segment. This CDR3 spans 12 amino acids.

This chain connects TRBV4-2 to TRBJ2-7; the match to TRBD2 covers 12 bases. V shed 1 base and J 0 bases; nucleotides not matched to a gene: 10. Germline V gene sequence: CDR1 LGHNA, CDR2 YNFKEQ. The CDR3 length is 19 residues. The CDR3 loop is CASSQGAGLAGSLSYEQYF. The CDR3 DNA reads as TGTGCCAGCAGCCAAGGGGCCGGACTAGCGGGAAGCCTCTCCTACGAGCAGTACTTC.

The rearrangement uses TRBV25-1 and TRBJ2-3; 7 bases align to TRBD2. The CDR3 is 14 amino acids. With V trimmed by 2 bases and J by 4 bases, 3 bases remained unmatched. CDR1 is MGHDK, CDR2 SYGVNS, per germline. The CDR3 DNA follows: TGTGCCAGCAGTGAACTTGGGGGGGCAGATACGCAGTATTTT. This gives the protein CASSELGGADTQYF.